This is a list of T cell receptor beta chains from one sample in a study of cytomegalovirus exposure and HLA in healthy donors. Libraries were prepared by immunoSEQ multiplex PCR; TCRdb keeps only in-frame clonotypes and omits some of them. The repertoire table contains some 72,000 clones. The sequenced sample was PBMCs. These receptors all come from a young man in good health and CMV-seronegative. The CDR3 runs from the conserved cysteine through the conserved F or W. D genes are given only for firm matches.

>.|TRBJ2-1|TRBV5-1
CASSPGLSYNEQFF
TGCGCCAGCAGCCCGGGACTCTCCTACAATGAGCAGTTCTTC
>TRBD2|TRBJ2-1|TRBV9
CASSGAGEPYNEQFF
TGTGCCAGCAGCGGAGCGGGAGAGCCCTACAATGAGCAGTTCTTC
>.|TRBJ1-5|TRBV6-1
CASSEIWEVAQPQHF
TGTGCCAGCAGTGAAATCTGGGAGGTCGCCCAGCCCCAGCATTTT
>TRBD1|TRBJ2-7|TRBV29-1
CSARTGGPYEQYF
TGCAGCGCTAGGACAGGGGGCCCCTACGAGCAGTACTTC
>TRBD1|TRBJ2-1|TRBV5-1
CASSAWTGLDEQFF
TGCGCCAGCAGCGCATGGACAGGGTTGGATGAGCAGTTCTTC
>TRBD1|TRBJ1-1|TRBV29-1
CSVEGTGRLNTEAFF
TGCAGCGTTGAGGGGACAGGGAGGCTGAACACTGAAGCTTTCTTT
>.|TRBJ1-5|TRBV15
CATSWTVQSNQPQHF
TGTGCCACCAGCTGGACAGTACAAAGCAATCAGCCCCAGCATTTT
>.|TRBJ1-6|TRBV11-1
CASSPRTGYNSPLHF
TGTGCCAGCAGCCCTCGGACGGGGTATAATTCACCCCTCCACTTT
>TRBD2|TRBJ2-2|TRBV9
CASSVSGLAVNGELFF
TGTGCCAGCAGCGTCTCGGGACTAGCCGTGAACGGGGAGCTGTTTTTT
>.|TRBJ2-7|TRBV4-3
CASSQDSRSSYEQYF
TGCGCCAGCAGCCAAGATTCACGCAGCTCCTACGAGCAGTACTTC
>TRBD2|TRBJ2-3|TRBV5-1
CASSTGGYASPFTDTQYF
TGCGCCAGCAGCACGGGAGGGTATGCTAGCCCATTCACAGATACGCAGTATTTT
>.|TRBJ2-7|TRBV13
CASSPGGYEQYF
TGTGCCAGCAGCCCCGGTGGCTACGAGCAGTACTTC
>.|TRBJ2-5|TRBV7-3
CASSLLRARQETQYF
TGTGCCAGCAGCTTACTGCGGGCTAGGCAAGAGACCCAGTACTTC
>TRBD2|TRBJ2-3|TRBV7-2
CASSFSLAGSTDTQYF
TGTGCCAGCAGCTTCTCCCTAGCGGGTAGCACAGATACGCAGTATTTT
>TRBD1|TRBJ2-7|TRBV6-5
CASSSTGDSDEQYF
TGTGCCAGCAGTTCCACAGGGGACAGCGACGAGCAGTACTTC
>TRBD2|TRBJ2-3|TRBV12-5
CASGLDERGALLQYF
TGTGCTAGTGGTTTAGACGAGCGGGGCGCCCTTCTGCAGTATTTT
>.|TRBJ2-7|TRBV5-1
CASSLTAGAHERYF
TGCGCCAGCAGCTTGACGGCAGGGGCCCACGAGCGGTACTTC
>TRBD2|TRBJ2-3|TRBV30
CAWSVTSGRAGTQYF
TGTGCCTGGAGTGTAACTAGCGGGAGGGCAGGGACGCAGTATTTT
>TRBD2|TRBJ2-1|TRBV13
CASSLGTSVPGEQFF
TGTGCCAGCAGCCTCGGGACTAGCGTTCCCGGTGAGCAGTTCTTC
>TRBD1|TRBJ2-6|TRBV5-6
CASSVLTGGPSGANVLTF
TGTGCCAGCAGCGTATTGACAGGGGGCCCCTCTGGGGCCAACGTCCTGACTTTC
>.|TRBJ2-6|TRBV7-3
CASGERGANVLTF
TGTGCCAGCGGTGAGAGGGGGGCCAACGTCCTGACTTTC
>TRBD2|TRBJ2-7|TRBV7-2
CASSPQLAGYEQYF
TGTGCCAGCAGCCCACAACTAGCGGGCTACGAGCAGTACTTC
>.|TRBJ1-1|TRBV6-5
CASSYRGQNTEAFF
TGTGCCAGCAGTTACAGGGGACAGAACACTGAAGCTTTCTTT
>TRBD1|TRBJ1-5|TRBV4-1
CASSLRQGSPNQPQHF
TGCGCCAGCAGCCTTCGACAGGGTTCCCCCAATCAGCCCCAGCATTTT
>TRBD2|TRBJ2-3|TRBV11-3
CASSQAGGGTDTQYF
TGTGCCAGCAGCCAAGCGGGAGGGGGCACAGATACGCAGTATTTT
>.|TRBJ1-2|TRBV19
CASSPGVGYGYTF
TGTGCCAGTTCCCCAGGGGTTGGGTATGGCTACACCTTC
>TRBD2|TRBJ2-4|TRBV4-1
CASSQETSGEWNVIQYF
TGCGCCAGCAGCCAAGAAACTAGCGGGGAATGGAATGTCATTCAGTACTTC
>.|TRBJ1-3|TRBV18
CASSPIALRPSGNTIYF
TGTGCCAGCTCACCAATTGCACTAAGGCCCTCTGGAAACACCATATATTTT